The clone carrying this T cell receptor beta chain was observed a handful of times. This specimen belongs to a study of blood T cells in healthy people across ages. A second about 7 to 12 cycle PCR used barcoded and J-beta primers. The yield of each sample was at least 3 million CDR3-containing paired-end reads. TCRdb processed the 5' RACE reads anew with MiXCR; each CDR3 protein has one entry. The repertoire holds almost 550,000 distinct CDR3 sequences, 20% to 30% seen once, with approximately 8.7% in the top ten. The CDR3 sequence is 10 residues long. Germline CDR1 and CDR2: MDHEN and SYDVKM. The authors extracted at least 5 micrograms of total RNA per sample. This same sample was also taken into another study, of T cells of mothers and their children. According to that study: Related and unrelated pairs show similar shaping of TCR recombination output by thymic selection.

This chain links TRBV28 with TRBJ2-5; tentatively, D is TRBD1 (6 bases). The J call may be wrong; the DNA end is better matched by TRBJ2-1. The TCR comes from a boy aged 5-17 years in good health. The sequenced sample consisted of blood. The DNA of the CDR3 is TGTGGGACAGTGGAGAATGAGCAGTTCTTC. Translated, it gives CGTVENEQFF.